The clone carrying this T cell receptor (beta chain) was recorded at least ten times. Amplified TCR beta CDR3 regions came from RNA transcripts. Using the HTBI primer set, a first-round RT-PCR was run on the TCR CDR3. TCRdb reanalysed the multiplex PCR reads using MiXCR and keeps one entry per CDR3 protein. The sample holds under 750,000 distinct CDR3 sequences; roughly 20% are singletons and the top ten take over 15%. Hyperthyroidism, newly diagnosed and lasting under 2 months, affected patients aged 18 to 65. Clinical symptoms, serum thyroxine, TRAb, thyroid ultrasound and orbital computed tomography established diagnosis. This sample was taken from a study of T cells in Graves' hyperthyroidism and ophthalmopathy. CDR1 is SNHLY and CDR2 is FYNNEI in the germline V gene. The V and J ends lost 7 bases and 4 bases, in that order; junction bases with no gene match: 14. This CDR3 spans 16 amino acids.

The source is a woman between 50 and 59 years old with Graves' hyperthyroidism that later progressed to Graves' ophthalmopathy. The chain employs TRBV2 and TRBJ2-3, with 7 bases lining up with TRBD2. Source material: blood. The CDR3 reads CASMDPGTKDPDTQYF. CDR3 nucleotides: TGTGCCAGCATGGATCCCGGGACTAAAGACCCAGATACGCAGTATTTT. The full variable domain, rest sourced from reference TRBV2 and TRBJ2-3, is EPEVTQTPSHQVTQMGQEVILRCVPISNHLYFYWYRQILGQKVEFLVSFYNNEISEKSEIFDDQFSVERPDGSNFTLKIRSTKLEDSAMYFCASMDPGTKDPDTQYFGPGTRLTVL.